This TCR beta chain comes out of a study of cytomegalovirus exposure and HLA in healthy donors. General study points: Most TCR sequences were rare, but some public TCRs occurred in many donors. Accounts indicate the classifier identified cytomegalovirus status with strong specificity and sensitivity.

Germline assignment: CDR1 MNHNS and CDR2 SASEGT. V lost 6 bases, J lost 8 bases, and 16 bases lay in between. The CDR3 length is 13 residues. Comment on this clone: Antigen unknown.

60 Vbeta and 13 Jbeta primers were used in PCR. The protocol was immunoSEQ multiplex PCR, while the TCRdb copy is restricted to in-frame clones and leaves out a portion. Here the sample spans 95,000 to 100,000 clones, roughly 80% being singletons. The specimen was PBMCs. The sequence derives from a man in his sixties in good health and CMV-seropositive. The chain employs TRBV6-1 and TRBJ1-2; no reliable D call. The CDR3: CASSDGGLGGYTF. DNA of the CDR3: TGTGCCAGCAGCGACGGAGGTTTGGGGGGCTACACCTTC.